This TCR beta chain came from a study of T cell clonality in common variable immunodeficiency. The study, taken as a whole, reports: Reportedly, TCR beta sequences from common variable immunodeficiency showed fewer deletions and N-nucleotide insertions. Repertoire-complication correlations in CVID were limited by patient heterogeneity.

Equal genomic DNA amounts from CVID and control samples were sequenced. Profiled with immunoSEQ multiplex PCR; TCRdb holds only in-frame clones, not every one. The sample holds about 15,000 clones. As to this clone: What it recognizes is unknown. The CDR3 extends 3 residues past the end of the read, so its final part is completed from the germline J gene.

Trimming cost V 5 bases and J 0 bases; bases outside gene matches: 2. The CDR3 extends over 14 amino acids. The germline V gene encodes CDR1 SGHVS and CDR2 FNYEAQ. The chain employs TRBV7-6 and TRBJ2-3; 7 nucleotides match TRBD1. The sequence was obtained from a human donor with common variable immunodeficiency. The sample taken for sequencing was peripheral blood mononuclear cells. The CDR3 bases that were read are TGTGCCAGCAGCCGGGACAGTAGCACAGATACG. This sequence encodes CASSRDSSTDT. The CDR3 in its entirety is CASSRDSSTDTQYF.